This T cell receptor (beta chain) was obtained from a study of tumor and adjacent non-tumor tissue in lung cancer. For the study at large: Patients were aged about 31 to 85, 9 to 10 men and 5 women, stage I to III. On average, productive TCRbeta reads reached roughly 3.9 million per sample.

The library came from three nested PCR rounds adapted from ARM-PCR protocols. In TCRdb, the multiplex PCR reads were re-called with MiXCR into one record per CDR3 protein. The sample holds more than 55,000 distinct CDR3 sequences, more than 55% seen once. This sample's RNA came from whole unsorted tissue. Distant lung tissue was collected more than 3 cm away from the tumor edge. Concerning this clonotype itself: Its antigen is as yet unknown. Being one base from a much bigger clone, this may be a read error.

The CDR3 length is 17 residues. CDR1 and CDR2 (germline): MNHNS, SASEGT. General observations from the study: In normal lung, the top 100 clones were significantly more dominant than in tumor. Tumor TCR diversity, when higher, was linked to shorter survival.

The chain has TRBV6-1 and TRBJ2-6; D may be TRBD2 (5 bases). This clonotype was sampled from a man aged 65-85 years with non-small cell lung cancer. The sequencing input was distant non-tumor lung tissue. Written as DNA, the CDR3 is TGTGCCAACAGTGAAGCGCCTGGACTCTCTGGGGCCAACGTCCTGACTTTC. Translation gives CANSEAPGLSGANVLTF.